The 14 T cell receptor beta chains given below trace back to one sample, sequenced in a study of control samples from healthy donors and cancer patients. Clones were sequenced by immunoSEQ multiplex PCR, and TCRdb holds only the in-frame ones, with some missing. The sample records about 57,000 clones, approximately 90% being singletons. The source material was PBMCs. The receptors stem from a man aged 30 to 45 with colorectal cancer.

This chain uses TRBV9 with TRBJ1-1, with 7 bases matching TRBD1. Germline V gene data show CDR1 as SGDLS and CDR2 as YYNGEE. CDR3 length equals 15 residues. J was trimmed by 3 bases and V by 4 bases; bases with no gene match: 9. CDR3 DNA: TGTGCCAGCAGCCTCCACGACAGGGCCGACACTGAAGCTTTCTTT. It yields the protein CASSLHDRADTEAFF. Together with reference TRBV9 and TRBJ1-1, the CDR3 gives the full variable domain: DSGVTQTPKHLITATGQRVTLRCSPRSGDLSVYWYQQSLDQGLQFLIQYYNGEERAKGNILERFSAQQFPDLHSELNLSSLELGDSALYFCASSLHDRADTEAFFGQGTRLTVV.

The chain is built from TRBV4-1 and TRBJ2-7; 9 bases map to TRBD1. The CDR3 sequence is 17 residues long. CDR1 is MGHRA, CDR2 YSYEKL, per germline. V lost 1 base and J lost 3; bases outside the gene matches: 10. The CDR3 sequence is CASSQGRVTGGLYEQYF. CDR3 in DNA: TGCGCCAGCAGCCAAGGGCGGGTAACAGGGGGCCTCTACGAGCAGTACTTC.

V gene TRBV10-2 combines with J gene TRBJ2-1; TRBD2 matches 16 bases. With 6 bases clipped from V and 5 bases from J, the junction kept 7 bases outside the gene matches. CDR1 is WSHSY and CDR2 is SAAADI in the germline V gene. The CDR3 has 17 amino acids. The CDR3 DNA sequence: TGCGCCAGCAGCGGGACTAGCGGGGGGGCCGGGGACAATGAGCAGTTCTTC. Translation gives CASSGTSGGAGDNEQFF.

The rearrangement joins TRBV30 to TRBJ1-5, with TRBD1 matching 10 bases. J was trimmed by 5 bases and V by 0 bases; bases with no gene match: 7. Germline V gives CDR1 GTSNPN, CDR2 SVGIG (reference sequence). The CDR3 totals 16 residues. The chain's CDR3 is CAWSVPRDRGDQPQHF. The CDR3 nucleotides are TGTGCCTGGAGTGTACCCAGGGACAGGGGAGATCAGCCCCAGCATTTT.

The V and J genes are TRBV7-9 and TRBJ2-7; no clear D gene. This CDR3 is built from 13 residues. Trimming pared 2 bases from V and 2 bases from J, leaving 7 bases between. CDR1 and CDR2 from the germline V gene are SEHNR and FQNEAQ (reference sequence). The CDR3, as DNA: TGTGCCAGCAGCTTACAGGTTCCCTACGAGCAGTACTTC. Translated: CASSLQVPYEQYF. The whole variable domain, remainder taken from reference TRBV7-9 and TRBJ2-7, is DTGVSQNPRHKITKRGQNVTFRCDPISEHNRLYWYRQTLGQGPEFLTYFQNEAQLEKSRLLSDRFSAERPKGSFSTLEIQRTEQGDSAMYLCASSLQVPYEQYFGPGTRLTVT.

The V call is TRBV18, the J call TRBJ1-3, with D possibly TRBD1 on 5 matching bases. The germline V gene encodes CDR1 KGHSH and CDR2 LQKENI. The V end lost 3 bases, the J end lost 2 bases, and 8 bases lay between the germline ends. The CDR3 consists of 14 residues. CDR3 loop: CASSPTVAGNTIYF. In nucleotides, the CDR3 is TGTGCCAGCTCACCGACAGTGGCTGGAAACACCATATATTTT.

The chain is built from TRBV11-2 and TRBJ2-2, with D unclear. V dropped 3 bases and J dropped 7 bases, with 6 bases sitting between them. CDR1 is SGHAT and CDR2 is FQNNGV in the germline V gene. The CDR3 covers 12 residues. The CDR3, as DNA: TGTGCCAGCAGCTTCGCAGGCGGGGAGCTGTTTTTT. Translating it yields CASSFAGGELFF. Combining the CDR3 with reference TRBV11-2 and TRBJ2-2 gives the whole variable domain EAGVAQSPRYKIIEKRQSVAFWCNPISGHATLYWYQQILGQGPKLLIQFQNNGVVDDSQLPKDRFSAERLKGVDSTLKIQPAKLEDSAVYLCASSFAGGELFFGEGSRLTVL.

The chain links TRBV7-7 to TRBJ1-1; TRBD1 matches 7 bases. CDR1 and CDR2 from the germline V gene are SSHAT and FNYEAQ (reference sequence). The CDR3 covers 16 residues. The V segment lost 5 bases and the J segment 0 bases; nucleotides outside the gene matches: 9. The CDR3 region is CASSTGTDVMNTEAFF. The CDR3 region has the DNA TGTGCCAGCAGCACCGGGACAGACGTTATGAACACTGAAGCTTTCTTT.

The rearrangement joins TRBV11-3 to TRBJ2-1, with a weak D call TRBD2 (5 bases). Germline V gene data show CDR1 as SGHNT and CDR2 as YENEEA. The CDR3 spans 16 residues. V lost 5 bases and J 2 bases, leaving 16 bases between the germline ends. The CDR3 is CASSPPTRDAYNEQFF. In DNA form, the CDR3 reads TGTGCCAGCAGCCCACCAACTAGGGATGCCTACAATGAGCAGTTCTTC.

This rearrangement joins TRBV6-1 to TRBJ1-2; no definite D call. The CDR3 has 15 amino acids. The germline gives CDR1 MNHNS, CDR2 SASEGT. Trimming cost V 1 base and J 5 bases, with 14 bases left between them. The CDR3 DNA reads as TGTGCCAGCAGTGAAGGGTGGATAATGAGTTATGGCTACACCTTC. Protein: CASSEGWIMSYGYTF.

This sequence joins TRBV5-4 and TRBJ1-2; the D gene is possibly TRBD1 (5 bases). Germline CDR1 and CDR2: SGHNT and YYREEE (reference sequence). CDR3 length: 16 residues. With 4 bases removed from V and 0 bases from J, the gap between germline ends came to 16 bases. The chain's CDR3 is CASSGGGRGTNYGYTF. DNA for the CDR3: TGTGCCAGCAGCGGGGGGGGTCGTGGTACTAACTATGGCTACACCTTC. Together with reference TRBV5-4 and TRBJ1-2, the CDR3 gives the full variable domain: ETGVTQSPTHLIKTRGQQVTLRCSSQSGHNTVSWYQQALGQGPQFIFQYYREEENGRGNFPPRFSGLQFPNYSSELNVNALELDDSALYLCASSGGGRGTNYGYTFGSGTRLTVV.

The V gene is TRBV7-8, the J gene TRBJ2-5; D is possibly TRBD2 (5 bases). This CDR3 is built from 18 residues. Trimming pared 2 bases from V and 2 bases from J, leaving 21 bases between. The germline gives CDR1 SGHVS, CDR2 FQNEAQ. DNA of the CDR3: TGTGCCAGCAGCTTATATACATTAGGACCGGAGGTACAAGAGACCCAGTACTTC. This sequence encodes CASSLYTLGPEVQETQYF.

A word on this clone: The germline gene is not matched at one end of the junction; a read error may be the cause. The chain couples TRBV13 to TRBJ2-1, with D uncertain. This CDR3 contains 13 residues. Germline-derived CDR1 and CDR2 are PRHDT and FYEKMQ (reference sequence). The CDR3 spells CTSSLRQNNEQFF. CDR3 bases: TGTACCAGCAGCTTACGCCAGAACAATGAGCAGTTCTTC.

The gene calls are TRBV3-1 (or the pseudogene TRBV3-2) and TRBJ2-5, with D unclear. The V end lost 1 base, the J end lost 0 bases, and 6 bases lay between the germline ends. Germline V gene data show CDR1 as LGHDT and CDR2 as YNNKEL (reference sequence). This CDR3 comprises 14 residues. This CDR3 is CASSQGSHQETQYF. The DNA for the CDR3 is TGTGCCAGCAGCCAAGGATCCCACCAAGAGACCCAGTACTTC.